These 16 T cell receptor beta chains originate from one sample sequenced in a study of T-cell memory formation after mild COVID-19. TCRdb called the 5' RACE reads again in MiXCR, with one record for every CDR3 protein. The sample contains about 470,000 distinct CDR3 sequences, roughly 23% of which appear only once. Specimen: PBMCs or a T cell subset sorted from them (not recorded which). All receptors derive from an adult woman who had mild COVID-19 (a few samples of this study predate the infection). Cell type and time point are not known.

CDR3 sequence (DNA): TGTGCCTGGAGAGCGAGTGGGGCACAAGCTTTCTTT. Protein: CAWRASGAQAFF. V usage is TRBV30 and J usage is TRBJ1-1, with a weak D call TRBD1 (5 bases). The CDR3 consists of 12 residues. V shed 3 bases and J shed 9 bases, with 14 bases lying between them. Germline V gene sequence: CDR1 GTSNPN, CDR2 SVGIG (reference sequence).

This clonotype has only one observation. The genes are TRBV7-9 and TRBJ2-4; 11 nucleotides line up with TRBD2. With V trimmed by 4 bases and J by 8 bases, 4 bases remained unmatched. CDR1 and CDR2 from the germline V gene are SEHNR and FQNEAQ (reference sequence). CDR3 length: 14 amino acids. CDR3 in DNA: TGTGCCAGCAGCTCCGGGACTAGCGGATACATTCAGTACTTC. Protein: CASSSGTSGYIQYF.

This clonotype was observed many times. This sequence joins TRBV10-3 and TRBJ2-2; TRBD1 agrees at 8 bases. Germline V gives CDR1 ENHRY, CDR2 SYGVKD. V dropped 5 bases and J dropped 7; count of bases not matched to a gene: 6. The CDR3 extends over 14 amino acids. The CDR3 coding sequence is TGTGCCATCAGTCCCGGACAGGGTTACGGGGAGCTGTTTTTT. Encoded protein: CAISPGQGYGELFF.

This clonotype turned up a few times. The chain is built from TRBV5-1 and TRBJ2-7; no reliable D call. Trimming took off 0 bases at V and 4 bases at J, with 5 bases between the two ends. Germline V CDR1 and CDR2: SGHRS, YFSETQ. This CDR3 contains 12 residues. This CDR3 reads CASSLVIYEQYF. CDR3 in DNA: TGCGCCAGCAGCTTGGTCATTTACGAGCAGTACTTC.

This clonotype was picked up a small number of times. V gene TRBV12-3 or TRBV12-4 combines with J gene TRBJ2-5; maybe TRBD1 (5 bases). Trimming shortened V by 3 bases and J by 2 bases, and 10 bases separated the two germline ends. This CDR3 is 14 amino acids long. This CDR3 is CASSFRQGQETQYF. The CDR3 DNA reads TGTGCCAGCAGTTTTAGGCAGGGACAAGAGACCCAGTACTTC.

V gene TRBV10-3 combines with J gene TRBJ2-1; D is unclear. The CDR3 is made up of 13 amino acids. CDR1 is ENHRY and CDR2 is SYGVKD in the germline V gene. V lost 0 bases to trimming and J lost 9 bases, with 9 bases between them. CDR3 bases: TGTGCCATCAGTGAGTCTTTTCTTAGTGAGCAGTTCTTC. Amino acids: CAISESFLSEQFF.

The J gene is TRBJ2-7, the V gene TRBV19; the D gene could be TRBD1 or TRBD2 (5 bases each). The V end was cut by 5 bases, the J end by 7 bases, with 24 bases between. The CDR3 loop spans 16 amino acids. Germline-derived CDR1 and CDR2 are LNHDA and SQIVND (reference sequence). CDR3 sequence: CASSQSPLGPGVEQYF. The CDR3 DNA reads TGTGCCAGTAGTCAATCCCCGTTGGGACCTGGCGTGGAGCAGTACTTC.

This clonotype has more than one count but fewer than ten. This chain uses TRBV12-3 or TRBV12-4 with TRBJ2-1; TRBD2 matches 10 bases. This CDR3 contains 15 residues. V lost 5 bases and J lost 5; bases outside the gene matches: 6. The CDR3: CASSPLGLADNEQFF. CDR3 nucleotide sequence: TGTGCCAGCAGTCCACTAGGACTAGCGGACAATGAGCAGTTCTTC.

The V call is TRBV12-3 or TRBV12-4, the J call TRBJ1-1; tentative D call: TRBD1 (6 bases). The CDR3 spans 13 residues. Trimming cost V 2 bases and J 4 bases, with 8 bases left between them. The CDR3 here is CASSLPGATEAFF. In DNA form, the CDR3 reads TGTGCCAGCAGTTTACCGGGGGCCACTGAAGCTTTCTTT.

The chain couples TRBV4-2 to TRBJ2-1; 7 bases align to TRBD1. This CDR3 contains 18 residues. The germline V gene has CDR1 LGHNA and CDR2 YNFKEQ. V lost 1 base and J lost 8; bases outside the gene matches: 17. CDR3: CASSQVGLGQPLTYEQFF. The CDR3 nucleotides read TGTGCCAGCAGCCAAGTGGGGCTGGGACAGCCACTTACATATGAGCAGTTCTTC.

This clonotype was picked up a small number of times. This sequence joins TRBV7-9 and TRBJ1-2; D is possibly TRBD1 (5 bases). Between the trimmed V and J ends, which lost 3 bases and 4 bases, there was a span of 12 bases. The germline V gene has CDR1 SEHNR and CDR2 FQNEAQ (reference sequence). This CDR3 contains 14 residues. Here the CDR3 reads CASSLFGGGYGYTF. For the CDR3, the DNA is TGTGCCAGCAGCTTGTTCGGGGGAGGCTATGGCTACACCTTC.

The rearrangement links TRBV9 to TRBJ2-2, with D perhaps assigned TRBD1 or TRBD2 (6 bases each). CDR1 and CDR2 from the germline V gene are SGDLS and YYNGEE. V was trimmed by 5 bases and J by 3 bases, leaving 8 bases between them. This CDR3 spans 13 amino acids. The CDR3 spells CASRRGDTGELFF. The CDR3 bases are TGTGCCAGCAGGAGGGGGGACACCGGGGAGCTGTTTTTT.

V and J are TRBV29-1 and TRBJ2-7, with 9 bases that match TRBD1. Germline loops: CDR1 SQVTM, CDR2 ANQGSEA. The CDR3 sequence is 14 residues long. Trimming took 5 bases from V and 1 from J; bases not matched to a gene: 6. This CDR3 is CSVLRGQGSYEQYF. CDR3 in DNA: TGCAGCGTTCTGAGGGGACAGGGATCCTACGAGCAGTACTTC.

This clonotype showed up just a few times. The gene calls are TRBV27 and TRBJ2-2, with TRBD1 matching over 7 bases. CDR1 and CDR2 from the germline V gene are MNHEY and SMNVEV (reference sequence). This CDR3 region has 13 residues. Trimming removed 7 bases from V and 7 bases from J; junction bases left unmatched: 6. The CDR3 DNA is TGTGCCAGCAACACAGGGGATGACGGGGAGCTGTTTTTT. This translates into CASNTGDDGELFF.

The chain couples TRBV7-8 to TRBJ2-5; D might be TRBD2 (6 bases). Trimming shortened V by 1 base and J by 3 bases, and 18 bases separated the two germline ends. The germline CDR1 and CDR2 sequences are SGHVS and FQNEAQ. The CDR3 runs 17 residues. The CDR3, as DNA: TGTGCCAGCAGCTTAGGGGAGGAGGGCCAGGGAAAAGAGACCCAGTACTTC. It specifies CASSLGEEGQGKETQYF. The whole variable domain, filled in from reference TRBV7-8 and TRBJ2-5, reads GAGVSQSPRYKVAKRGQDVALRCDPISGHVSLFWYQQALGQGPEFLTYFQNEAQLDKSGLPSDRFFAERPEGSVSTLKIQRTQQEDSAVYLCASSLGEEGQGKETQYFGPGTRLLVL.

The gene calls are TRBV6-5 and TRBJ2-3, with D maybe TRBD2 (6 bases). V was cut by 6 bases and J by 0 bases, with 13 bases left in between. The CDR3 has 15 amino acids. Per germline, CDR1 MNHEY and CDR2 SVGAGI. CDR3 in amino acids: CASRRGLLSTDTQYF. Here the CDR3 DNA reads TGTGCCAGCAGACGGGGACTGCTTAGCACAGATACGCAGTATTTT.